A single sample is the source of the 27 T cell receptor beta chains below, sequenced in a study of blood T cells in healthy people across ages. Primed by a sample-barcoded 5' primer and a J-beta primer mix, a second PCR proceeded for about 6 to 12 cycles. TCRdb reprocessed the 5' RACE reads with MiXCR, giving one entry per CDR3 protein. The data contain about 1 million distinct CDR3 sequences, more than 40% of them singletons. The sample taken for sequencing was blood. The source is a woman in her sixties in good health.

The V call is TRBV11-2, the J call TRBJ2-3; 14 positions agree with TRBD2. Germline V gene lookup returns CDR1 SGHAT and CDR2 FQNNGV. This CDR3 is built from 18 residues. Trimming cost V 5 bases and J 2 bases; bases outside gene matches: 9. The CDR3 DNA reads TGTGCCAGCAGCCCAGGACTAGCGGGAGGCCCTCCCACAGATACGCAGTATTTT. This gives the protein CASSPGLAGGPPTDTQYF.

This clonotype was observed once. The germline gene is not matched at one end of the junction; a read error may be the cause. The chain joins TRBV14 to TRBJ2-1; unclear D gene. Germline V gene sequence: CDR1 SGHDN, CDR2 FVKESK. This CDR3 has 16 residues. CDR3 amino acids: CASSPLGWSSYNKQFF. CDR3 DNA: TGTGCCAGCAGCCCTCTCGGTTGGTCCTCCTACAATAAGCAGTTCTTC.

CDR3 coding DNA: TGTGCCAGCAGCTTGGGAGACGGGGACTCCTACGAGCAGTACTTC. It encodes CASSLGDGDSYEQYF. V is TRBV5-5 and J is TRBJ2-7; tentative D call: TRBD2 (5 bases). CDR1 SGHKS and CDR2 YYEKEE come from the germline V gene (reference sequence). The CDR3 loop spans 15 amino acids. V dropped 0 bases and J dropped 0 bases, with 10 bases sitting between them. The full variable domain, rest sourced from reference TRBV5-5 and TRBJ2-7, is DAGVTQSPTHLIKTRGQQVTLRCSPISGHKSVSWYQQVLGQGPQFIFQYYEKEERGRGNFPDRFSARQFPNYSSELNVNALLLGDSALYLCASSLGDGDSYEQYFGPGTRLTVT.

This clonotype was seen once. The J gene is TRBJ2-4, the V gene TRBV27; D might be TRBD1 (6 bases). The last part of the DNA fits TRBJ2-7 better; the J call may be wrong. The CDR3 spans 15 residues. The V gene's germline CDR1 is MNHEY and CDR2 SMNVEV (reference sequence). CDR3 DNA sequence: TGTGCCAGCAGTTTATCGGACAGTTTCAGGGGCGAGCAGTACTTC. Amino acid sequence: CASSLSDSFRGEQYF.

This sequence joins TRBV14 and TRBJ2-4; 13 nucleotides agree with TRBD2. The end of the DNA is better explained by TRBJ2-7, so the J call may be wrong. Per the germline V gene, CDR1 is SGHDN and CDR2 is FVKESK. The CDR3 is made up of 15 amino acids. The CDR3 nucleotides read TGTGCCAGCAGCTGGGGGACTAGCGGGACTGGCGAGCAGTACTTC. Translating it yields CASSWGTSGTGEQYF.

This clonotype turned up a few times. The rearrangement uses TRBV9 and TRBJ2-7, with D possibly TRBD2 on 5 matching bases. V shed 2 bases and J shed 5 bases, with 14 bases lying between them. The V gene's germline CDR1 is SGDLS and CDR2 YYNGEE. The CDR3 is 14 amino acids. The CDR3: CASSVRLSANEQYF. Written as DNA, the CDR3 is TGTGCCAGCAGCGTTAGACTATCCGCCAACGAGCAGTACTTC.

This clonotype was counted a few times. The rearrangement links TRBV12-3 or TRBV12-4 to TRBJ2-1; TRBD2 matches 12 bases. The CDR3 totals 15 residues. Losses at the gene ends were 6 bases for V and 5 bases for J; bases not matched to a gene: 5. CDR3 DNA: TGTGCCAGCAGCCCTAGCGGGAGGGCACACAATGAGCAGTTCTTC. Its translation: CASSPSGRAHNEQFF.

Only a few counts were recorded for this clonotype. The CDR3 nucleotides are TGTGCCAGCAGCCAATGGGACCTCGCTCCTAACTATGGCTACACCTTC. Translating gives CASSQWDLAPNYGYTF. The chain carries TRBV4-2 and TRBJ1-2, with a tentative D call TRBD1 (5 bases). V dropped 2 bases and J dropped 0 bases, with 13 bases sitting between them. CDR3 size: 16 residues. Germline V CDR1 and CDR2: LGHNA, YNFKEQ.

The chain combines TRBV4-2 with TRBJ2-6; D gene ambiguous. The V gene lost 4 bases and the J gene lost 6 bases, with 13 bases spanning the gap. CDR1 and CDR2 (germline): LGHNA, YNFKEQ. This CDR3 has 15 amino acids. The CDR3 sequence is CASSRHSLEANVLTF. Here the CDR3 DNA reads TGTGCCAGCAGCCGACATTCTCTGGAGGCCAACGTCCTGACTTTC.

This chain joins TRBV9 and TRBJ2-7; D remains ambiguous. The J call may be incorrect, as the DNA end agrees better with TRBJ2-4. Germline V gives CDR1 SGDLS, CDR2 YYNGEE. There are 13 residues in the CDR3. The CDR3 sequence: CASSVKPENIQYF. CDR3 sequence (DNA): TGTGCCAGCAGCGTAAAGCCCGAAAACATTCAGTACTTC.

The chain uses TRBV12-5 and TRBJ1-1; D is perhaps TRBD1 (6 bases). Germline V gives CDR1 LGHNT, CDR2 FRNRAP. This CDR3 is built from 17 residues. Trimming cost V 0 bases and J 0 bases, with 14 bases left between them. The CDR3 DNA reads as TGTGCTAGTGGTTTGGTACTGACCGGACAGATGAACACTGAAGCTTTCTTT. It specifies CASGLVLTGQMNTEAFF.

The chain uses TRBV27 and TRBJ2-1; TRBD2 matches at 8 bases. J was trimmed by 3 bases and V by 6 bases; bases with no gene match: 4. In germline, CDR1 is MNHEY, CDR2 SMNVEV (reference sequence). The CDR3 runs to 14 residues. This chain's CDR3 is CASRLAEIYNEQFF. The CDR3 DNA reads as TGTGCCAGCAGACTAGCGGAGATCTACAATGAGCAGTTCTTC.

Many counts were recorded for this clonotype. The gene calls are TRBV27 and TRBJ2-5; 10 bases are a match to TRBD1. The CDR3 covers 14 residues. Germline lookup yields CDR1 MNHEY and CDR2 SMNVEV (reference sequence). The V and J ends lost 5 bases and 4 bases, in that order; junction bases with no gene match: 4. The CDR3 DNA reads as TGTGCCAGCAGTCTGGGACAGGGGATAGAGACCCAGTACTTC. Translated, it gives CASSLGQGIETQYF.

The CDR3 sequence is CASSSDLATYNEQFF. CDR3 coding DNA: TGCGCCAGCAGCTCCGATCTAGCAACCTACAATGAGCAGTTCTTC. V and J are TRBV5-1 and TRBJ2-1; the D gene is possibly TRBD2 (5 bases). The germline V gene encodes CDR1 SGHRS and CDR2 YFSETQ. The V end lost 3 bases, the J end lost 2 bases, and 12 bases lay between the germline ends. This CDR3 comprises 15 residues.

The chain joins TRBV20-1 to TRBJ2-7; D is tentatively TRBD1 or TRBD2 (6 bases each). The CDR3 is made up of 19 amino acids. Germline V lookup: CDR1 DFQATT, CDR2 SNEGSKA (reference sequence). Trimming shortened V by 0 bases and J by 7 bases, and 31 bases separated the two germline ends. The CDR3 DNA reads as TGCAGTGCTAGAGACCCCCCTGGCCCCGGGACATTGGGAGGCAATGAGCAGTACTTC. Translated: CSARDPPGPGTLGGNEQYF.

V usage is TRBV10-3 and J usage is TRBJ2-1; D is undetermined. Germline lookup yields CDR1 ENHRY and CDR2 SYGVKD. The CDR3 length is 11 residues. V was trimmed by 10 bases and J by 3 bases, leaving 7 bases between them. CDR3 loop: CATKGYNEQFF. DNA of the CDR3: TGTGCCACCAAAGGCTACAATGAGCAGTTCTTC.

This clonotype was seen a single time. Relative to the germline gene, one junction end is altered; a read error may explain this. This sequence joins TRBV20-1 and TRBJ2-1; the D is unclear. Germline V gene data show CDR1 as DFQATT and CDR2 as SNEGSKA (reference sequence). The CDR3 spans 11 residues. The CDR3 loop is CGARNPTEQFF. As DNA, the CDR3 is TGCGGTGCTAGGAATCCGACTGAGCAGTTCTTC.

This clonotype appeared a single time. The CDR3 loop reads CASSQDQGHVSEQYF. The CDR3, as DNA: TGCGCCAGCAGCCAAGATCAGGGTCATGTCTCCGAGCAGTACTTC. The chain recombines TRBV4-1 with TRBJ2-5; weak D call: TRBD1 (5 bases). The tail of the sequence fits TRBJ2-7 better, so the J call may be wrong. From germline, CDR1 is MGHRA and CDR2 YSYEKL. The CDR3 extends over 15 amino acids.

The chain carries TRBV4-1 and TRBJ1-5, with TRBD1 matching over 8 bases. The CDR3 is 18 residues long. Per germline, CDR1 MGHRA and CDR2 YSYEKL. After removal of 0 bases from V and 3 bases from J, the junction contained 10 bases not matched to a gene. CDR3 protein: CASSQDPPQGVNNQPQHF. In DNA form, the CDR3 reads TGCGCCAGCAGCCAAGATCCCCCACAGGGGGTCAACAATCAGCCCCAGCATTTT.

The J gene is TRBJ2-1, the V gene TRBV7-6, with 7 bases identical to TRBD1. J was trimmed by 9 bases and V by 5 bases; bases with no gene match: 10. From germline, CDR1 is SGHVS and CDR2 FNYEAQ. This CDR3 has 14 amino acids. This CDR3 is CASSPRQGFGEQFF. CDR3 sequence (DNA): TGTGCCAGCAGCCCCAGACAGGGCTTTGGTGAGCAGTTCTTC.

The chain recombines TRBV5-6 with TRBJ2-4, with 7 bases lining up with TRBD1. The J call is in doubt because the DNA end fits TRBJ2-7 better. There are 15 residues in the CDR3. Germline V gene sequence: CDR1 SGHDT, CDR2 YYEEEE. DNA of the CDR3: TGTGCCAGCAGCTACTCCGGGACAGTCCGACGCGAGCAGTACTTC. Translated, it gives CASSYSGTVRREQYF.

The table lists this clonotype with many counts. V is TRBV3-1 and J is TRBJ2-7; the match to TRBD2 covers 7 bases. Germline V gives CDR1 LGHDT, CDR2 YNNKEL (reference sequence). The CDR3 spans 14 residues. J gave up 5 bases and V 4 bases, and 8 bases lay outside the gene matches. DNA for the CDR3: TGTGCCAGCAGCCCCAAGTGGGGGGGAGACGAGCAGTACTTC. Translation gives CASSPKWGGDEQYF.

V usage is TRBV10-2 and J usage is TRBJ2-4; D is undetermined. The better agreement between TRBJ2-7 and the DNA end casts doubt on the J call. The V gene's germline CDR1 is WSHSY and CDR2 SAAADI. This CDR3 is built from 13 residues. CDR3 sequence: CAISKYRNDEQYF. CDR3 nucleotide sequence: TGCGCCATCAGCAAATACCGGAACGACGAGCAGTACTTC.

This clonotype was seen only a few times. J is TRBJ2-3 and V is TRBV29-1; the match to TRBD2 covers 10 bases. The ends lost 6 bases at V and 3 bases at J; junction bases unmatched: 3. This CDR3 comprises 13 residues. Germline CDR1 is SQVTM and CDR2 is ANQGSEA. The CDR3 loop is CSVGGLATDTQYF. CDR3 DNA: TGCAGCGTCGGGGGACTAGCGACAGATACGCAGTATTTT.

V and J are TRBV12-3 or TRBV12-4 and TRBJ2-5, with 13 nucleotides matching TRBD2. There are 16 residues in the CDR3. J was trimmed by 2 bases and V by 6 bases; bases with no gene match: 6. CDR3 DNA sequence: TGTGCCAGCAGGTCAGGACTAGCGGGGGAACAAGAGACCCAGTACTTC. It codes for CASRSGLAGEQETQYF.

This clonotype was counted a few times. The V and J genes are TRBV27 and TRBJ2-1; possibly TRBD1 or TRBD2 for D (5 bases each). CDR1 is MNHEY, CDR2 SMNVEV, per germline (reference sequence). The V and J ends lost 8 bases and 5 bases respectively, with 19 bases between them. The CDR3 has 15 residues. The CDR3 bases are TGTGCCAGCGATGAGGGACCCCCCCTCCACAATGAGCAGTTCTTC. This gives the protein CASDEGPPLHNEQFF.

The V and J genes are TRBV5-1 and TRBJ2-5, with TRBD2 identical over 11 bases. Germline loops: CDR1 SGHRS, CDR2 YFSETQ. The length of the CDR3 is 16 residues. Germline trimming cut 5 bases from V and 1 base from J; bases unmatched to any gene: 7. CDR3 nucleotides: TGCGCCAGCAGTCTGGGAGGGACTAGCGGCCAAGAGACCCAGTACTTC. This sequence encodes CASSLGGTSGQETQYF. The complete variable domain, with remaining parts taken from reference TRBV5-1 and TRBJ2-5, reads KAGVTQTPRYLIKTRGQQVTLSCSPISGHRSVSWYQQTPGQGLQFLFEYFSETQRNKGNFPGRFSGRQFSNSRSEMNVSTLELGDSALYLCASSLGGTSGQETQYFGPGTRLLVL.